The clone carrying this T cell receptor (beta chain) was seen more than once but under ten times. Its antigen is currently unknown. Clones were read by immunoSEQ multiplex PCR, and TCRdb kept only the in-frame ones, dropping some. The sample includes some 20,000 clones, almost 80% of them seen just once. CDR1 and CDR2 from the germline V gene are SEHNR and FQNEAQ (reference sequence). CDR3 size: 18 residues. Deletions cut 6 bases from V and 3 bases from J, with 26 bases between. This entry comes from a study of neoadjuvant nivolumab and ipilimumab in lung cancer. Study-level results: Only a single major-pathologic-response sample was available for clonality analysis. Only two of four nivolumab-treated tumors gained richness and clonality by surgery. Pretherapy blood TCR richness correlated positively with resected tumor richness.

The TCR originated in an adult with non-small cell lung cancer. The rearrangement uses TRBV7-9 and TRBJ1-1; maybe TRBD1 (5 bases). The sequences come from tumor tissue, collected after neoadjuvant nivolumab, alone or with ipilimumab, at or shortly before surgery. CDR3 region: CASSIIWDGRVRDTEAFF. The CDR3, as DNA: TGTGCCAGCAGTATCATATGGGACGGCAGGGTGAGGGACACTGAAGCTTTCTTT.